This T cell receptor (beta chain) is from a study of blood T cell repertoires in COVID-19. Overall study: Both acute and convalescent COVID-19 samples were obtained from the United States, Italy and Spain. PBMCs, B-cell-depleted T cells, or T cells provided the cDNA or gDNA that made up the material.

The germline V gene encodes CDR1 LGHDT and CDR2 YNNKEL (reference sequence). The CDR3 has 15 residues. Trimming took off 3 bases at V and 4 bases at J, with 14 bases between the two ends. Original data processing: Reference gene primer amplification gave estimated nucleated cell counts. The method was immunoSEQ multiplex PCR; TCRdb's version includes in-frame clones alone and lacks a portion of them. The DNA gave D and trimming, while V, J and clone size come from that table. This sample has 95,000 or so clones, with approximately 86% found just once. This chain connects TRBV3-1 (or the pseudogene TRBV3-2) to TRBJ2-3; perhaps TRBD2 as D (6 bases). The sequence was collected from a man older than 75 with active or convalescent COVID-19. The material sequenced was peripheral blood. In nucleotides, the CDR3 is TGTGCCAGCAGCCAGGCGGCCTGGGGGGCAGATACGCAGTATTTT. Amino acid sequence: CASSQAAWGADTQYF.